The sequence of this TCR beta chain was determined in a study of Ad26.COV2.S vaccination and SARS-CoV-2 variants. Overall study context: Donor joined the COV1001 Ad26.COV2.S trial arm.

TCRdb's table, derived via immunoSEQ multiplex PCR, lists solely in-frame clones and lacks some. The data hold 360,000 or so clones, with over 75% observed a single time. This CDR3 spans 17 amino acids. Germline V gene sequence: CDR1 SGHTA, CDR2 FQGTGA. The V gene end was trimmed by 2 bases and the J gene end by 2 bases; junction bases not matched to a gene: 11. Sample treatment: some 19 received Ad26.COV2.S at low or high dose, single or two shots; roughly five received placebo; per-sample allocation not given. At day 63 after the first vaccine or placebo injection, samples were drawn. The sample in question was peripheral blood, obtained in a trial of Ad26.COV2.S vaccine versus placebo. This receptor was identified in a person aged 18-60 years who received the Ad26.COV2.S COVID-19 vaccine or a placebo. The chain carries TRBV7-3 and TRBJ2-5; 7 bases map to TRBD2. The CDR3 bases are TGTGCCAGCAGCTTATACGGCGGGGGTCCCCTTCAAGAGACCCAGTACTTC. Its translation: CASSLYGGGPLQETQYF.